This entry lists 8 T cell receptor beta chains sequenced from one sample in a study of blood T cells in healthy people across ages. The second PCR ran about 6 to 12 cycles with a sample-barcoded 5' primer and J-beta primers. TCRdb reprocessed the 5' RACE reads via MiXCR and lists one record per CDR3 protein. The sample holds 650,000 to 1,000,000 distinct CDR3 sequences; roughly 40% are singletons and the top ten take 13%. Source material: blood. These receptors all come from a man aged 18-30 years in good health.

This clonotype has just a few counts. V usage is TRBV7-2 and J usage is TRBJ1-1, with D hard to call. With 2 bases removed from V and 1 base from J, the gap between germline ends came to 8 bases. CDR1 is SGHTA, CDR2 FQGNSA, per germline. The CDR3 sequence is 14 residues long. The CDR3 nucleotides read TGTGCCAGCAGCTTAAATGCAGGGAACACTGAAGCTTTCTTT. This gives the protein CASSLNAGNTEAFF.

The chain combines TRBV29-1 with TRBJ2-1; 8 nucleotides line up with TRBD1. This CDR3 spans 14 amino acids. The germline gives CDR1 SQVTM, CDR2 ANQGSEA. Unmatched junction bases numbered 12, after V lost 1 base and J lost 13 bases. The CDR3 loop reads CSVEGQGSAWTQFF. The CDR3 nucleotides are TGCAGCGTTGAAGGACAGGGGTCGGCATGGACCCAGTTCTTC.

This clonotype has just a few counts. This rearrangement joins TRBV4-3 to TRBJ1-1, with 8 bases fitting TRBD1. Germline-derived CDR1 and CDR2 are LGHNA and YSLEER. The CDR3 is made up of 17 amino acids. V gave up 0 bases and J gave up 1 base; unmatched junction bases: 7. The CDR3 DNA reads as TGCGCCAGCAGCCAAGATATCTCCGGGACAGGGAACACTGAAGCTTTCTTT. This translates into CASSQDISGTGNTEAFF.

This chain links TRBV20-1 with TRBJ2-2, with D perhaps TRBD2 (5 bases). V lost 6 bases and J 5 bases, leaving 19 bases between the germline ends. Germline V CDR1 and CDR2: DFQATT, SNEGSKA (reference sequence). CDR3 length: 15 amino acids. The CDR3 nucleotides read TGCAGTGCCAGCCCCCCCGGGTCGGGGACCGGGGAGCTGTTTTTT. Residues: CSASPPGSGTGELFF.

This rearrangement joins TRBV20-1 to TRBJ1-6; D is perhaps TRBD1 (6 bases). Germline V gene lookup returns CDR1 DFQATT and CDR2 SNEGSKA (reference sequence). Deletions cut 4 bases from V and 5 bases from J, with 21 bases between. This CDR3 region has 17 residues. For the CDR3, the DNA is TGCAGTGCTAAGTCCGGACCGGGGGCACGCGATAATTCACCCCTCCACTTT. This gives the protein CSAKSGPGARDNSPLHF.

With respect to this clonotype: It may be a read error: a sequence one base away is much more abundant. The chain couples TRBV7-2 to TRBJ2-6; tentative D call: TRBD1 (5 bases). Germline V gene lookup returns CDR1 SGHTA and CDR2 FQGNSA. CDR3 size: 16 residues. The CDR3 region has the DNA TGTGCCAGCAGCTTAGGATCCAGTACTGGGGCCAGCGTCCTGACTTTC. Its translation is CASSLGSSTGASVLTF.

This rearrangement joins TRBV7-2 to TRBJ2-5; 7 bases map to TRBD1. The CDR3 has 15 amino acids. Germline CDR1 reads SGHTA; CDR2 reads FQGNSA. J lost 2 bases, V lost 5 bases, and 8 bases had no gene match. The DNA for the CDR3 is TGTGCCAGCAGCCTGGTTGACAGGGCGCAAGAGACCCAGTACTTC. Translated: CASSLVDRAQETQYF.

Notes on this clonotype: One base away lies a much larger clone, so this may be a sequencing read error. In DNA, the CDR3 is TGTGCCAGCAGTTTGGTACAGAGCACAGATGCGCAGTATTTT. It yields the protein CASSLVQSTDAQYF. The chain joins TRBV12-3 or TRBV12-4 to TRBJ2-3; D uncertain. This CDR3 has 14 amino acids.